What follows are 13 T cell receptor beta chains derived from one specimen sequenced in a study of blood T cell repertoires in COVID-19. Some clones are missing from TCRdb's copy, which holds only in-frame ones; the method was immunoSEQ multiplex PCR. The data contain 150,000 to 200,000 clones, approximately 80% of them seen just once; the ten biggest clones take up roughly 14%. Specimen: peripheral blood. The receptors shown here come from a man aged 45-65 years who had recovered from COVID-19.

V and J are TRBV5-1 and TRBJ1-3; TRBD1 matches 8 bases. V trimming: 5 bases; J trimming: 1 base; junction bases outside the gene matches: 8. The CDR3 extends over 16 amino acids. Germline CDR1 reads SGHRS; CDR2 reads YFSETQ. CDR3: CASRLNRGISGNTIYF. The CDR3 nucleotides read TGCGCCAGCAGGCTCAACAGGGGGATATCTGGAAACACCATATATTTT.

This clone was seen a few times. The chain couples TRBV27 to TRBJ1-6; weak D call: TRBD1 (5 bases). Per germline, CDR1 MNHEY and CDR2 SMNVEV (reference sequence). V lost 3 bases and J lost 7, with 16 bases in between. CDR3 length equals 16 residues. CDR3 nucleotide sequence: TGTGCCAGCAGTTTTAACCCGAGACAGACGAATTCACCCCTCCACTTT. It specifies CASSFNPRQTNSPLHF.

The chain links TRBV3-1 (or the pseudogene TRBV3-2) to TRBJ2-1, with 9 nucleotides matching TRBD2. The V segment lost 0 bases and the J segment 7 bases; nucleotides outside the gene matches: 10. The CDR3 totals 17 residues. Germline V gene lookup returns CDR1 LGHDT and CDR2 YNNKEL (reference sequence). This CDR3 reads CASSQDFLLAGINEQFF. DNA of the CDR3: TGTGCCAGCAGCCAAGATTTCCTGCTAGCGGGAATAAATGAGCAGTTCTTC.

The CDR3, as DNA: TGCGCCAGCAGCCAAGCAACAGGTCCCTTTGAAAAACTGTTTTTT. This codes for CASSQATGPFEKLFF. The gene calls are TRBV4-1 and TRBJ1-4, with a tentative D call TRBD1 (5 bases). The CDR3 has 15 amino acids. CDR1 MGHRA and CDR2 YSYEKL come from the germline V gene. V lost 1 base and J 7 bases, leaving 13 bases between the germline ends.

This chain uses TRBV7-9 with TRBJ2-5; 14 bases agree with TRBD2. Germline V gives CDR1 SEHNR, CDR2 FQNEAQ (reference sequence). After removal of 3 bases from V and 4 bases from J, the junction contained 1 base not matched to a gene. The CDR3 contains 15 residues. The CDR3 sequence: CASSLGTSGRETQYF. DNA for the CDR3: TGTGCCAGCAGCTTGGGGACTAGCGGGAGAGAGACCCAGTACTTC.

CDR3 region: CAITDSWAEQYF. As DNA, the CDR3 is TGTGCCATCACGGACAGTTGGGCCGAGCAGTACTTC. This chain uses TRBV10-3 with TRBJ2-7, with D perhaps TRBD1 (6 bases). This CDR3 is 12 amino acids long. Trimming cost V 7 bases and J 6 bases, with 13 bases left between them. CDR1 ENHRY and CDR2 SYGVKD come from the germline V gene.

The count of this clone is one. CDR3 region: CSVRLAEVVTDTQYF. DNA of the CDR3: TGCAGCGTTCGACTAGCGGAAGTAGTCACAGATACGCAGTATTTT. The rearrangement uses TRBV29-1 and TRBJ2-3; 9 nucleotides line up with TRBD2. From germline, CDR1 is SQVTM and CDR2 ANQGSEA. Trimming at V came to 5 bases and at J to 2 bases, leaving 8 bases not matched to a gene. The CDR3 extends over 15 amino acids.

The genes are TRBV29-1 and TRBJ2-1, with D tentatively TRBD2 (5 bases). V lost 1 base and J 5 bases, leaving 15 bases between the germline ends. Germline V gene data show CDR1 as SQVTM and CDR2 as ANQGSEA. There are 15 residues in the CDR3. The chain's CDR3 is CSVEGPSSKHNEQFF. CDR3 coding DNA: TGCAGCGTTGAAGGTCCTAGCAGTAAACACAATGAGCAGTTCTTC.

The chain links TRBV10-3 to TRBJ2-7, with 9 nucleotides matching TRBD2. The germline V gene encodes CDR1 ENHRY and CDR2 SYGVKD. This CDR3 contains 14 residues. V shed 8 bases, J shed 3 bases, and the junction held 8 bases outside the gene matches. As DNA, the CDR3 is TGTGCCATCCGACGAATAGCGGGAGACTACGAGCAGTACTTC. Its translation: CAIRRIAGDYEQYF.

This clone was seen a handful of times. The V call is TRBV19, the J call TRBJ2-3, with D tentatively TRBD1 (6 bases). CDR3 length: 15 residues. V was trimmed by 4 bases and J by 5 bases, leaving 16 bases between them. Germline V gives CDR1 LNHDA, CDR2 SQIVND (reference sequence). The CDR3 DNA reads TGTGCCAGTAGTAAAGACACACAGGGTGGAGATACGCAGTATTTT. It encodes CASSKDTQGGDTQYF.

The genes are TRBV27 and TRBJ1-6; 8 bases match TRBD1. CDR1 MNHEY and CDR2 SMNVEV come from the germline V gene (reference sequence). V shed 2 bases, J shed 9 bases, and the junction held 9 bases outside the gene matches. The CDR3 has 16 residues. The CDR3, as DNA: TGTGCCAGCAGTTTACCCCCCGGGACAGGTGTTTCACCCCTCCACTTT. Protein: CASSLPPGTGVSPLHF.

This CDR3 is CAIKPPSGTYEQYF. Written as DNA, the CDR3 is TGTGCCATCAAACCCCCTAGCGGAACCTACGAGCAGTACTTC. The V gene is TRBV28, the J gene TRBJ2-7, with 7 bases lining up with TRBD2. Germline V gene lookup returns CDR1 MDHEN and CDR2 SYDVKM. The ends lost 10 bases at V and 2 bases at J; junction bases unmatched: 11. This CDR3 is 14 amino acids long.

The chain links TRBV7-9 to TRBJ2-2, with D perhaps matching TRBD1 (5 bases). The CDR3 totals 16 residues. CDR1 and CDR2 (germline): SEHNR, FQNEAQ (reference sequence). V was pared by 5 bases and J by 1 base, with 14 bases between. CDR3 bases: TGTGCCAGCAGCCTAAGGGCAGGGAAGAACACCGGGGAGCTGTTTTTT. Its translation is CASSLRAGKNTGELFF.